This T cell receptor (beta chain) was sequenced during a study of quantifying T cell responses using KT2 cells. About the research overall: Reverse transcription used primers in the TCR alpha and beta constant regions.

Germline V CDR1 and CDR2: MNHEY, SVGEGT. V lost 6 bases and J 0 bases, leaving 20 bases between the germline ends. The CDR3 spans 17 residues. This clonotype occurred a few times. The cDNA 3' end received a ligated oligonucleotide with a UMI. An equimolar mix of RC1.1 and RC1.2 primed the beta chain across TRBC1 and TRBC2. TCR alpha and beta chains were handled separately starting at the second PCR. One entry per CDR3 protein, called by TCRdb with MiXCR from the UMI-ligation and nested PCR reads. The sample has 30,000 or so distinct CDR3 sequences, approximately 6.8% seen once. The receptor was derived from a human donor. The chain recombines TRBV6-2 or TRBV6-3 with TRBJ1-1; D ambiguous. The sample consisted of PBMCs spiked with cells of the T cell clone KT2. The chain's CDR3 is CASRGLGRGFMNTEAFF. As DNA, the CDR3 is TGTGCCAGCAGAGGTCTCGGCCGAGGATTCATGAACACTGAAGCTTTCTTT.